A single sample gave rise to the 9 T cell receptor beta chains below, sequenced in a study of regulatory T cells in long-lasting Graves disease. Time point reported: newly diagnosed GD, antithyroid drugs for less than 3 months. The TCR library was prepared using RNA isolated from PBMCs. Through Arm-PCR of CDR3 regions and iRepertoire HTBI primers, TCR beta libraries were built. TCRdb processed the multiplex PCR reads anew with MiXCR; each CDR3 protein has one entry. The sample includes 350,000 to 500,000 distinct CDR3 sequences, about 17% seen only once; the top ten take about 23%. This same sample was also taken into another study, of T cells in Graves' hyperthyroidism and ophthalmopathy.

The material was peripheral blood mononuclear cells (PBMCs), obtained at new diagnosis, from a patient treated with antithyroid drugs. The receptors originated from a woman in her late teens or twenties with Graves disease.

Of note for this clonotype: A far larger clone is off by one base, so a read error is likely. The gene calls are TRBV7-9 and TRBJ2-7, with D unresolved. In germline, CDR1 is SEHNR, CDR2 FQNEAQ (reference sequence). V shed 1 base and J shed 5 bases, with 9 bases lying between them. The CDR3 extends over 13 amino acids. As DNA, the CDR3 is TGTGCCAGCAGCTTAGAGAGCAGCAACGAGCAGTACTTC. Its translation: CASSLESSNEQYF.

This clonotype came up a few times. This chain uses TRBV6-2 or TRBV6-3 with TRBJ1-1; D is unclear. Trimming removed 4 bases from V and 1 base from J, with 13 bases in between. The CDR3 has 15 amino acids. Germline CDR1 and CDR2: MNHEY and SVGEGT. CDR3 sequence (DNA): TGTGCCAGCAGTTCAGCTAGGACCGCGAACACTGAAGCTTTCTTT. Protein: CASSSARTANTEAFF.

This clonotype was recorded only once. This chain links TRBV14 with TRBJ1-2; D is uncertain. Germline CDR1 reads SGHDN; CDR2 reads FVKESK. V lost 1 base, J lost 2 bases, and 5 bases lay in between. This CDR3 is 13 amino acids long. The CDR3 sequence is CASSQGPNYGYTF. Here the CDR3 DNA reads TGTGCCAGCAGCCAAGGCCCCAACTATGGCTACACCTTC.

This clonotype has a handful of counts. This chain uses TRBV5-1 with TRBJ1-1; D remains ambiguous. The CDR3 contains 15 residues. The V and J ends lost 4 bases and 4 bases respectively, with 17 bases between them. From germline, CDR1 is SGHRS and CDR2 YFSETQ. The CDR3, as DNA: TGCGCCAGCAGCCTGGAAAGTGGGTACCTCACTGAAGCTTTCTTT. Translation: CASSLESGYLTEAFF.

CDR3 coding DNA: TGTGCCAGCAGTCGTGGGAGGATTGGGGCCAACGTCCTGACTTTC. As protein: CASSRGRIGANVLTF. The V call is TRBV7-2, the J call TRBJ2-6; possibly TRBD2 for D (6 bases). The CDR3 is 15 residues long. Trimming cost V 6 bases and J 3 bases, with 12 bases left between them. The germline V gene encodes CDR1 SGHTA and CDR2 FQGNSA.

This rearrangement joins TRBV5-6 to TRBJ2-7; D might be TRBD1 or TRBD2, each matching 5 bases. V was shortened by 6 bases and J by 0 bases, with 13 bases between the two germline ends. This CDR3 has 14 residues. From germline, CDR1 is SGHDT and CDR2 YYEEEE. The CDR3 spells CASNPGTISYEQYF. CDR3 sequence (DNA): TGTGCCAGCAACCCTGGGACGATCTCCTACGAGCAGTACTTC.

This clonotype occurred a few times. The chain employs TRBV6-1 and TRBJ1-2, with D unresolved. The CDR3 runs to 13 residues. The germline gives CDR1 MNHNS, CDR2 SASEGT. The V end lost 2 bases, the J end lost 8 bases, and 12 bases lay between the germline ends. DNA for the CDR3: TGTGCCAGCAGTGAACTAAGGGTTGAGGGCTACACCTTC. Residues: CASSELRVEGYTF.

This chain links TRBV6-1 with TRBJ1-1, with D possibly matching TRBD1 (5 bases). V was pared by 6 bases and J by 7 bases, with 30 bases between. This CDR3 has 18 residues. The germline V gene encodes CDR1 MNHNS and CDR2 SASEGT. CDR3 region: CASSLIAGGSWYPNEAFF. CDR3 nucleotides: TGTGCCAGCAGCCTAATCGCCGGGGGGTCGTGGTACCCAAATGAAGCTTTCTTT.

This clonotype was seen many times. This chain links TRBV29-1 with TRBJ2-5; no firm D call. This CDR3 is 13 amino acids long. The germline V gene has CDR1 SQVTM and CDR2 ANQGSEA. V was clipped by 5 bases and J by 2 bases, with 12 bases between them. CDR3 bases: TGCAGCGTTTATGCGTTTCAACAAGAGACCCAGTACTTC. The encoded protein is CSVYAFQQETQYF.